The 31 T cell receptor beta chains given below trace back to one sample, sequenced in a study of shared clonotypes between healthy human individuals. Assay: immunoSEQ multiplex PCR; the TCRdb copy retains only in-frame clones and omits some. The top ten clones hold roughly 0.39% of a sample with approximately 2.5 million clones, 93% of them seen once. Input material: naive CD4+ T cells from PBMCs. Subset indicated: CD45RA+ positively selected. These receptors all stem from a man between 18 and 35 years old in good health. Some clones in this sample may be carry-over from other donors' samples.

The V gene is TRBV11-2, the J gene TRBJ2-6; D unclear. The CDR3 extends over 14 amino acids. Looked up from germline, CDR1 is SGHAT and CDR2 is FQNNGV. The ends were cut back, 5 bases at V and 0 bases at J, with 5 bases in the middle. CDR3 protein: CASSLNSGANVLTF. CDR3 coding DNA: TGTGCCAGCAGCCTAAACTCTGGGGCCAACGTCCTGACTTTC.

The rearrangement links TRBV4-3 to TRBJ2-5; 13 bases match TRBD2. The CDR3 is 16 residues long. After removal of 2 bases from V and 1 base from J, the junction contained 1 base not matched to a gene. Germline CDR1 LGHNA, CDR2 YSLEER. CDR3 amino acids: CASSQRTSGSQETQYF. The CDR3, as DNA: TGCGCCAGCAGCCAACGGACTAGCGGGAGCCAAGAGACCCAGTACTTC.

CDR3 bases: TGTGCCAGTAGTATAGGCGCAGGGCGGGCTAGCGGGATCCACGACGAGCAGTACTTC. This translates into CASSIGAGRASGIHDEQYF. The V gene is TRBV19, the J gene TRBJ2-7, with 9 bases aligning to TRBD2. The V gene's germline CDR1 is LNHDA and CDR2 SQIVND (reference sequence). The CDR3 spans 19 residues. Trimming removed 1 base from V and 5 bases from J; junction bases left unmatched: 18.

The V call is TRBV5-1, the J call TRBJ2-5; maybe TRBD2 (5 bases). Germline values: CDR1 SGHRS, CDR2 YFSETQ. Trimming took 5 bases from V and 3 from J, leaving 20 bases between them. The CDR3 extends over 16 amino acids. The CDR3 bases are TGCGCCAGCAGTCTCGATGCTAGCTTTTCCAAAGAGACCCAGTACTTC. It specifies CASSLDASFSKETQYF. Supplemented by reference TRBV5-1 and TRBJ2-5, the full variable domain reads KAGVTQTPRYLIKTRGQQVTLSCSPISGHRSVSWYQQTPGQGLQFLFEYFSETQRNKGNFPGRFSGRQFSNSRSEMNVSTLELGDSALYLCASSLDASFSKETQYFGPGTRLLVL.

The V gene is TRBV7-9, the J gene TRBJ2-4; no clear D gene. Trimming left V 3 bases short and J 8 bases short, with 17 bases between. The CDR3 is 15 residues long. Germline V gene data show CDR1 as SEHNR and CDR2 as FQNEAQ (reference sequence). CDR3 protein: CASSFDRSSRHIQYF. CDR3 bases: TGTGCCAGCAGCTTTGACCGTTCCTCCCGACACATTCAGTACTTC.

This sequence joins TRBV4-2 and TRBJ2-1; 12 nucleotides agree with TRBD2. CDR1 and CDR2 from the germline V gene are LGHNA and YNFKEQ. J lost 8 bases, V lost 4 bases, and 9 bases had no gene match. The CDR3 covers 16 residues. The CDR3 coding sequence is TGTGCCAGCAGCCGAGAGACTAGCGGGAGAAGCTATGAGCAGTTCTTC. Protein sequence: CASSRETSGRSYEQFF.

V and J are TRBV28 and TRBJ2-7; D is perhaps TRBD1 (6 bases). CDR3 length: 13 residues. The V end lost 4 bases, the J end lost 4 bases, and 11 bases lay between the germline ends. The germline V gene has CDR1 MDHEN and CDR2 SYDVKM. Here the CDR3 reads CASSSRDIYEQYF. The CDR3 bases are TGTGCCAGCAGTTCCCGGGACATATACGAGCAGTACTTC.

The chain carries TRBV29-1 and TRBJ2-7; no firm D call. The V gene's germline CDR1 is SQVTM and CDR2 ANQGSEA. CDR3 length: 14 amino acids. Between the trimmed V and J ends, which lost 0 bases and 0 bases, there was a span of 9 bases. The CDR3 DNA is TGCAGCGTTGAAGAGAGTTGGCTCTCCTACGAGCAGTACTTC. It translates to CSVEESWLSYEQYF.

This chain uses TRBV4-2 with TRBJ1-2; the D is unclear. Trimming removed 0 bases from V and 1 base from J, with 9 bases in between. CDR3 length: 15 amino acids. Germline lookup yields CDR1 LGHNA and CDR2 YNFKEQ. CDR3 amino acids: CASSQEYRRNYGYTF. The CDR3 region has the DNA TGTGCCAGCAGCCAAGAGTATAGGCGTAACTATGGCTACACCTTC.

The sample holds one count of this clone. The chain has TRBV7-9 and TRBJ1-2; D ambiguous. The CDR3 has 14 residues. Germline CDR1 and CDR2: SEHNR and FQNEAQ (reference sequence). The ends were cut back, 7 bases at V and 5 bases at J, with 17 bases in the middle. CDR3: CASTRSPQIYGYTF. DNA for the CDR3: TGTGCCAGCACCAGAAGTCCCCAGATATATGGCTACACCTTC.

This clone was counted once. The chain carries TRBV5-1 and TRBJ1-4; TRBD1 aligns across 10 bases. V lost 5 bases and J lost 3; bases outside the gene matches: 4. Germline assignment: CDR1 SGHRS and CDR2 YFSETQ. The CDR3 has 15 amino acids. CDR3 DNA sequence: TGCGCCAGCAGGACAGGGGGCATCGCTAATGAAAAACTGTTTTTT. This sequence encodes CASRTGGIANEKLFF. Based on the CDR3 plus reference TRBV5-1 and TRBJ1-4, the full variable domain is KAGVTQTPRYLIKTRGQQVTLSCSPISGHRSVSWYQQTPGQGLQFLFEYFSETQRNKGNFPGRFSGRQFSNSRSEMNVSTLELGDSALYLCASRTGGIANEKLFFGSGTQLSVL.

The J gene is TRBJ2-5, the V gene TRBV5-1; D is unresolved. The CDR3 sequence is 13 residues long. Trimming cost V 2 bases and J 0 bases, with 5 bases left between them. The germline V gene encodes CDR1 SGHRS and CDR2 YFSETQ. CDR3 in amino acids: CASSFADQETQYF. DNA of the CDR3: TGCGCCAGCAGCTTTGCAGACCAAGAGACCCAGTACTTC.

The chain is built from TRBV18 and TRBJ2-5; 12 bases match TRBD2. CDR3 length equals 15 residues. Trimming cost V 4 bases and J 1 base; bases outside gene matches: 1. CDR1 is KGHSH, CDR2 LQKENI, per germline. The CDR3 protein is CASSQTSGSQETQYF. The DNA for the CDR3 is TGTGCCAGCTCACAGACTAGCGGGAGCCAAGAGACCCAGTACTTC. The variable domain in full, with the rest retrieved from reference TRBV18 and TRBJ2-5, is NAGVMQNPRHLVRRRGQEARLRCSPMKGHSHVYWYRQLPEEGLKFMVYLQKENIIDESGMPKERFSAEFPKEGPSILRIQQVVRGDSAAYFCASSQTSGSQETQYFGPGTRLLVL.

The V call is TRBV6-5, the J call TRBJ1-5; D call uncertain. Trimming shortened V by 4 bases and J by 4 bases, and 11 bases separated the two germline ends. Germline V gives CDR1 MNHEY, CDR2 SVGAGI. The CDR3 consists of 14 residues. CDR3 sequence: CASSSGEGNQPQHF. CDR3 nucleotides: TGTGCCAGCAGTTCGGGAGAAGGAAATCAGCCCCAGCATTTT.

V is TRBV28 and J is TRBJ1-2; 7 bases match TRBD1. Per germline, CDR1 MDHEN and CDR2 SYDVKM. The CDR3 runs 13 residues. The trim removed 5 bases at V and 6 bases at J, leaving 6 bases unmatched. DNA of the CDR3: TGTGCCAGCAGTCCCCGACAGGGCCATGGCTACACCTTC. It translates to CASSPRQGHGYTF.

CDR3 sequence: CASSFLGGEVTDTQYF. As DNA, the CDR3 is TGCGCCAGCAGCTTTTTAGGGGGCGAGGTAACAGATACGCAGTATTTT. The chain joins TRBV5-1 to TRBJ2-3; TRBD1 matches at 7 bases. The trim removed 2 bases at V and 3 bases at J, leaving 9 bases unmatched. Germline loops: CDR1 SGHRS, CDR2 YFSETQ. The CDR3 covers 16 residues.

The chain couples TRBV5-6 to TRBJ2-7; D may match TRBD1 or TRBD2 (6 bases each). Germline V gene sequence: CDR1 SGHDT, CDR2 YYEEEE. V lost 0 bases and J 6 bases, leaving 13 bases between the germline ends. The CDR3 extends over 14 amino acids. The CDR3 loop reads CASSLVLQGGEQYF. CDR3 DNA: TGTGCCAGCAGCTTGGTACTACAGGGAGGCGAGCAGTACTTC.

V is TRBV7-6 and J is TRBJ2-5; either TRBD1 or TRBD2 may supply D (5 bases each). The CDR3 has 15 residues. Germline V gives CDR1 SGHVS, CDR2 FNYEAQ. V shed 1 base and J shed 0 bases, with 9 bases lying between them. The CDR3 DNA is TGTGCCAGCAGCTTAGGGGGGTGGTACCAAGAGACCCAGTACTTC. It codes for CASSLGGWYQETQYF.

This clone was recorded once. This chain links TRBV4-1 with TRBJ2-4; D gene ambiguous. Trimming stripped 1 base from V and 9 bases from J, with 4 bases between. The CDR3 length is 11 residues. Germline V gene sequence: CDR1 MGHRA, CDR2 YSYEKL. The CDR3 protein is CASSQGGIQYF. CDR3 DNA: TGCGCCAGCAGCCAAGGAGGCATTCAGTACTTC.

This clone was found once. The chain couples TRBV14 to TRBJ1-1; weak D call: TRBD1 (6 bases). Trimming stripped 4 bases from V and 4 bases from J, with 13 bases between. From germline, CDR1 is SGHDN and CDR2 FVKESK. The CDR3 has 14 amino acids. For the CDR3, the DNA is TGTGCCAGCAGCCGAGGGGGTAGGAGCACTGAAGCTTTCTTT. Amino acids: CASSRGGRSTEAFF.

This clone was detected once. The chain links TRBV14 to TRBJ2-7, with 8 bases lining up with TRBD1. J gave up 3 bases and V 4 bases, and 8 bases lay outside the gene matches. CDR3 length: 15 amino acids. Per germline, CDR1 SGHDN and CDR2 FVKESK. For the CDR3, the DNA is TGTGCCAGCAGCCTTGCCGGGACAGGACTCTACGAGCAGTACTTC. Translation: CASSLAGTGLYEQYF. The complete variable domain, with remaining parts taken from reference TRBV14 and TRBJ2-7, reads EAGVTQFPSHSVIEKGQTVTLRCDPISGHDNLYWYRRVMGKEIKFLLHFVKESKQDESGMPNNRFLAERTGGTYSTLKVQPAELEDSGVYFCASSLAGTGLYEQYFGPGTRLTVT.

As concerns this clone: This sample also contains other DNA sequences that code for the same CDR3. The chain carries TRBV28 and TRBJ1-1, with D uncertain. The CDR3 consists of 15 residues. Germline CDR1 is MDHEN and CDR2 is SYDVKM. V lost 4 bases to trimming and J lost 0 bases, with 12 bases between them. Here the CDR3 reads CASSSPGRMNTEAFF. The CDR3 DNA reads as TGTGCCAGCAGTTCCCCGGGCAGAATGAACACTGAAGCTTTCTTT.

The CDR3 spells CASSRAAGGNQPQHF. The CDR3 DNA follows: TGTGCCAGCAGCCGCGCGGCGGGCGGGAATCAGCCCCAGCATTTT. This chain connects TRBV9 to TRBJ1-5; no clear D. V was cut by 4 bases and J by 4 bases, with 15 bases left in between. CDR1 SGDLS and CDR2 YYNGEE come from the germline V gene. The CDR3 length is 15 residues.

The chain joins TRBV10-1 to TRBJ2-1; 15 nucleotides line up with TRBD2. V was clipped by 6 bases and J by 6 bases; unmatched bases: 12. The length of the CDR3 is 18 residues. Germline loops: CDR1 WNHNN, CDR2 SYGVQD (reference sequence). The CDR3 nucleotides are TGCGCCAGCAGAACCGCCTGGACTAGCGGGAGGGTTATCAATGAGCAGTTCTTC. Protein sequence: CASRTAWTSGRVINEQFF.

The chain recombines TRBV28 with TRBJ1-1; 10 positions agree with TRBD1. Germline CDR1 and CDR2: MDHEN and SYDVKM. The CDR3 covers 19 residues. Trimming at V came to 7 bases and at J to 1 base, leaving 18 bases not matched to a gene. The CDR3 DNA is TGTGCCAGCACCCTCTCGACAGGGGGCAACGGACTGACGAACACTGAAGCTTTCTTT. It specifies CASTLSTGGNGLTNTEAFF.

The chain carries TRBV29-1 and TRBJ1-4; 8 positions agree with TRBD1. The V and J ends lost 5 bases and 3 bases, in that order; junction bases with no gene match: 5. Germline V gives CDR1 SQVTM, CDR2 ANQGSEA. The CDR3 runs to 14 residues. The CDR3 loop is CSVTGTGPNEKLFF. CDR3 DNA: TGCAGCGTTACTGGGACAGGACCTAATGAAAAACTGTTTTTT.

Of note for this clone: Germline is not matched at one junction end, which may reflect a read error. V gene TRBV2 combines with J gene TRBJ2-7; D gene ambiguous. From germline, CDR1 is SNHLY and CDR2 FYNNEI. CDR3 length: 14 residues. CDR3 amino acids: CASIEGRSSYEQYF. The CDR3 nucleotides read TGTGCCAGCATTGAAGGCAGGAGCTCCTACGAGCAGTACTTC.

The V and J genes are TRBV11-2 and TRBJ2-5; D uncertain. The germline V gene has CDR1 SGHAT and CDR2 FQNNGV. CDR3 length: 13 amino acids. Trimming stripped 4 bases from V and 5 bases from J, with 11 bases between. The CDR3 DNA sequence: TGTGCCAGCAGCTCATTCCCCGGGGAGACCCAGTACTTC. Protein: CASSSFPGETQYF. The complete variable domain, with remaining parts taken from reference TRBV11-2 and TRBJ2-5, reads EAGVAQSPRYKIIEKRQSVAFWCNPISGHATLYWYQQILGQGPKLLIQFQNNGVVDDSQLPKDRFSAERLKGVDSTLKIQPAKLEDSAVYLCASSSFPGETQYFGPGTRLLVL.

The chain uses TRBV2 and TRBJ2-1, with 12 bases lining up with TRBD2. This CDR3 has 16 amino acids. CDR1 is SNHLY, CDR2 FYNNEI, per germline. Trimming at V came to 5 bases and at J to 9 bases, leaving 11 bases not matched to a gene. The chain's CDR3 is CASSSSTSGRVGEQFF. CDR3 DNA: TGTGCCAGCAGTTCCTCGACTAGCGGGAGAGTAGGTGAGCAGTTCTTC.

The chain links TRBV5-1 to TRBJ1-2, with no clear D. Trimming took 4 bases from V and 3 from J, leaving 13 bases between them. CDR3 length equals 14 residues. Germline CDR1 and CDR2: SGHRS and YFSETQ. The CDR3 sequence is CASSPGEVHYGYTF. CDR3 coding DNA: TGCGCCAGCAGCCCCGGAGAGGTACACTATGGCTACACCTTC.

This CDR3 is CASSGTRGTDTQYF. In DNA form, the CDR3 reads TGCGCCAGCAGCGGAACCAGGGGCACAGATACGCAGTATTTT. V gene TRBV5-1 combines with J gene TRBJ2-3; tentatively, D is TRBD1 (5 bases). This CDR3 contains 14 residues. The ends were cut back, 4 bases at V and 1 base at J, with 10 bases in the middle. Germline values: CDR1 SGHRS, CDR2 YFSETQ.